A selection of T cell receptor beta chains follows, all from one sample in a study of CD4+ T cells in melanoma. TCRdb keeps only in-frame clones here, not all; method: immunoSEQ multiplex PCR. The profile shows 13,000 or so clones, roughly 80% of them singletons. The source material was cells from a culture (not recorded whether cultured in vitro). All receptors derive from a human donor with melanoma. CDR3s include the opening cysteine and the closing phenylalanine or tryptophan. The D gene is left open where the match is weak. The size of a clone is reported for some rows only, either as once, few or many, or as a class for expanded clones.

d_call | j_call | clone_size | v_call | cdr3_aa | cdr3_nt
NA | TRBJ1-5 | NA | TRBV5-6 | CASSLWGVRNQPQHF | TGTGCCAGCAGCTTGTGGGGGGTCCGCAATCAGCCCCAGCATTTT
NA | TRBJ2-3 | NA | TRBV5-1 | CASSLGTSTDTQYF | TGCGCCAGCAGCTTGGGGACTAGCACAGATACGCAGTATTTT
NA | TRBJ1-5 | NA | TRBV30 | CAYSTGAQPQHF | TGTGCCTACAGCACGGGGGCCCAGCCCCAGCATTTT
NA | TRBJ1-4 | NA | TRBV10-2 | CASRPQWANEKLFF | TGCGCCAGCAGGCCTCAATGGGCCAATGAAAAACTGTTTTTT
TRBD1 | TRBJ2-1 | NA | TRBV29-1 | CSVAGQGAAYNEQFF | TGCAGCGTCGCCGGACAGGGGGCGGCATACAATGAGCAGTTCTTC
TRBD2 | TRBJ2-5 | NA | TRBV9 | CASSVGGGQETQYF | TGTGCCAGCAGCGTAGGGGGGGGGCAAGAGACCCAGTACTTC
NA | TRBJ1-1 | NA | TRBV15 | CATSRDVGTEAFF | TGTGCCACCAGCAGAGATGTGGGAACGGAAGCTTTCTTT
TRBD1 | TRBJ2-3 | once | TRBV5-4 | CASSWDRDTQYF | TGTGCCAGCAGTTGGGACAGGGATACGCAGTATTTT
TRBD1 | TRBJ1-2 | NA | TRBV7-9 | CASSHPRQQTGGSGYTF | TGTGCCAGCAGCCACCCTCGGCAACAGACAGGGGGTAGTGGCTACACCTTC
NA | TRBJ1-6 | NA | TRBV6-6 | CATAAHSPLHF | TGTGCCACGGCGGCGCATTCACCCCTCCACTTT
NA | TRBJ2-3 | NA | TRBV7-3 | CASSLGVSSGSTDTQYF | TGTGCCAGCAGCTTAGGGGTTTCTTCGGGGAGCACAGATACGCAGTATTTT
NA | TRBJ2-7 | NA | TRBV2 | CASSAFEQYF | TGTGCCAGCAGTGCGTTCGAGCAGTACTTC
NA | TRBJ1-6 | NA | TRBV30 | CAWTGARTNSPLHF | TGTGCCTGGACGGGAGCCAGGACGAATTCACCCCTCCACTTT
TRBD1 | TRBJ1-6 | NA | TRBV10-3 | CATLQGDRMVLHF | TGTGCCACGCTACAGGGGGATAGGATGGTCCTCCACTTT
TRBD2 | TRBJ2-1 | NA | TRBV6-1 | CASRRGLVNDNEQFF | TGTGCCAGCAGACGAGGACTAGTAAACGACAATGAGCAGTTCTTC
NA | TRBJ1-6 | NA | TRBV27 | CASSFREGSPLHF | TGTGCCAGCAGTTTCAGGGAGGGTTCACCCCTCCACTTT
NA | TRBJ2-7 | NA | TRBV6-5 | CASSPRLSGEQYF | TGTGCCAGCAGTCCCAGGCTTTCGGGCGAGCAGTACTTC
NA | TRBJ1-1 | once | TRBV5-3 | CASSLQGGNTEAFF | TGTGCCAGCAGCTTACAGGGTGGGAACACTGAAGCTTTCTTT
TRBD1 | TRBJ1-2 | NA | TRBV18 | CASSPGDRDYGYTF | TGTGCCAGCTCACCTGGGGACAGGGACTATGGCTACACCTTC
NA | TRBJ2-5 | medium-sized | TRBV25-1 | CASSELGGRETQYF | TGTGCCAGCAGTGAATTGGGGGGCCGGGAGACCCAGTACTTC
TRBD1 | TRBJ2-2 | NA | TRBV2 | CASCPGQAAGELFF | TGTGCCAGCTGTCCGGGACAGGCCGCCGGGGAGCTGTTTTTT
NA | TRBJ1-1 | NA | TRBV5-1 | CASSLDGANTEAFF | TGCGCCAGCAGCTTGGACGGGGCGAACACTGAAGCTTTCTTT
NA | TRBJ1-3 | NA | TRBV7-2 | CASSPGPSNTIYF | TGTGCCAGCAGCCCCGGGCCCAGCAACACCATATATTTT
NA | TRBJ2-6 | NA | TRBV29-1 | CSVGAVAGANVLTF | TGCAGCGTTGGGGCGGTAGCTGGGGCCAACGTCCTGACTTTC
NA | TRBJ1-6 | NA | TRBV5-1 | CASSPRGNSPLHF | TGCGCCAGCAGCCCAAGAGGTAATTCACCCCTCCACTTT
TRBD2 | TRBJ2-2 | NA | TRBV18 | CASYSGGAGTGELFF | TGTGCCAGCTACAGCGGGGGGGCCGGCACCGGGGAGCTGTTTTTT
NA | TRBJ2-5 | few | TRBV6-5 | CASSTLTTQYF | TGTGCCAGCAGTACCCTAACGACCCAGTACTTC
NA | TRBJ1-1 | once | TRBV5-1 | CASSLEPAGGEAFF | TGCGCCAGCAGCTTGGAACCGGCGGGCGGTGAAGCTTTCTTT
NA | TRBJ1-5 | NA | TRBV7-2 | CASSQFSNQPQHF | TGTGCCAGCAGCCAATTTAGCAATCAGCCCCAGCATTTT
TRBD1 | TRBJ1-1 | NA | TRBV12-5 | CASGLRQGQRLKEAFF | TGTGCTAGTGGTTTGAGACAGGGGCAGAGACTTAAGGAAGCTTTCTTT
NA | TRBJ2-1 | NA | TRBV29-1 | CSVKARVAEQFF | TGCAGCGTTAAAGCACGCGTCGCTGAGCAGTTCTTC
TRBD1 | TRBJ1-3 | NA | TRBV18 | CASSPYDRAGNTIYF | TGTGCCAGCTCACCATATGACAGGGCTGGAAACACCATATATTTT
TRBD1 | TRBJ1-4 | NA | TRBV19 | CASKPGQTKEKLFF | TGTGCCAGCAAACCGGGACAGACGAAAGAAAAACTGTTTTTT
TRBD1 | TRBJ1-6 | NA | TRBV28 | CASRHRGFLHF | TGTGCCAGCAGACACAGGGGATTCCTCCACTTT
TRBD2 | TRBJ2-1 | NA | TRBV13 | CASSQGLGGTDEQFF | TGTGCCAGCAGCCAGGGACTAGGGGGTACAGATGAGCAGTTCTTC
NA | TRBJ2-3 | NA | TRBV6-5 | CASSKWTASTDTQYF | TGTGCCAGCTCGAAATGGACAGCTAGCACAGATACGCAGTATTTT
NA | TRBJ1-3 | few | TRBV6-1 | CASTQLSGNTIYF | TGTGCCAGCACGCAGCTCTCTGGAAACACCATATATTTT
NA | TRBJ1-3 | NA | TRBV2 | CASSRQNSGNTIYF | TGTGCCAGCAGCCGACAGAATTCTGGAAACACCATATATTTT
TRBD1 | TRBJ1-2 | NA | TRBV28 | CASRPGTGTFNGYTF | TGTGCCAGCAGACCCGGGACAGGGACGTTTAATGGCTACACCTTC
TRBD2 | TRBJ2-1 | NA | TRBV7-9 | CASSVAGGRQFF | TGTGCCAGCAGCGTAGCGGGGGGGCGCCAGTTCTTC
NA | TRBJ2-3 | few | TRBV11-2 | CASSRNSPDTQYF | TGTGCCAGCAGCCGCAACAGTCCAGATACGCAGTATTTT
NA | TRBJ2-7 | once | TRBV15 | CATSGGQSPYEQYF | TGTGCCACCAGCGGCGGACAGAGCCCCTACGAGCAGTACTTC
NA | TRBJ2-5 | NA | TRBV2 | CASSEPFLWTQYF | NA
NA | TRBJ1-1 | NA | TRBV11-3 | CASSLAGRVIPFMNTEAFF | TGTGCCAGCAGCTTAGCAGGCAGAGTCATTCCTTTTATGAACACTGAAGCTTTCTTT
TRBD1 | TRBJ2-5 | NA | TRBV2 | CASSEFTGGAGETQYF | TGTGCCAGCAGTGAATTCACAGGGGGCGCCGGGGAGACCCAGTACTTC
NA | TRBJ2-7 | NA | TRBV28 | CASSATWIQYF | TGTGCCAGCAGTGCGACTTGGATACAGTACTTC
TRBD1 | TRBJ2-2 | NA | TRBV5-1 | CASSDPGTANTGELFF | TGCGCCAGCAGCGATCCCGGGACAGCGAACACCGGGGAGCTGTTTTTT
NA | TRBJ2-3 | NA | TRBV5-1 | CASSLRPGDTQYF | TGCGCCAGCAGCCTACGGCCGGGAGATACGCAGTATTTT